This TCR beta chain was documented in a study of T-cell reconstitution after alpha-beta-depleted transplantation in children. Germline V gives CDR1 MNHEY, CDR2 SVGEGT. This CDR3 has 13 amino acids. V gave up 9 bases and J gave up 8 bases, with 17 bases separating them. Preparing the TCRbeta library involved the use of unique molecular identifiers. From the PCR reads, TCRdb called clonotypes with MiXCR, one entry per CDR3 protein. The sample yields 600,000 to 700,000 distinct CDR3 sequences, around 13% seen once. This clonotype was obtained from a girl between 2 and 10 years old with congenital amegakaryocytic thrombocytopenia, due to receive a stem cell transplant. V and J are TRBV6-2 or TRBV6-3 and TRBJ2-1; D is perhaps TRBD2 (5 bases). Specimen: PBMCs, collected before TCRalphabeta/CD19-depleted stem cell transplant. Here the CDR3 DNA reads TGTGCCAGTTGTAAGGGAGTTTACGATGAGCAGTTCTTC. Residues: CASCKGVYDEQFF.